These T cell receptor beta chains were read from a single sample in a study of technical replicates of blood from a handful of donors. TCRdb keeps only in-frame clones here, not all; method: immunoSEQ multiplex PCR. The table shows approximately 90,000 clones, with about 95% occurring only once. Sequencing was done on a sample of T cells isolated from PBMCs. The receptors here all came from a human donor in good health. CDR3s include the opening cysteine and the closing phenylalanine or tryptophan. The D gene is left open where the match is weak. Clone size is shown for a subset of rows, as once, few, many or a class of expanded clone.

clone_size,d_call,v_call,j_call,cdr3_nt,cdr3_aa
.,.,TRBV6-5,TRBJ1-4,TGTGCCAGCAGCGCCCAGGCAACGGGGGAAAAACTGTTTTTT,CASSAQATGEKLFF
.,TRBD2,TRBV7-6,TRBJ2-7,TGTGCCAGCAGCCTAGGGGTGGGGGGGACCTACGAGCAGTACTTC,CASSLGVGGTYEQYF
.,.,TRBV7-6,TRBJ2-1,TGTGCCAGCAGCTTAGTGGAGACAGTAAACAATGAGCAGTTCTTC,CASSLVETVNNEQFF
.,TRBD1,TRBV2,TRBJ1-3,TGTGCCAGCAGGACAGGGCTTATCTCTGGAAACACCATATATTTT,CASRTGLISGNTIYF
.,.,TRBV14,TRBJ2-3,TGTGCCAGCAGCCAAGTTGATGGGGGGATAGATACGCAGTATTTT,CASSQVDGGIDTQYF
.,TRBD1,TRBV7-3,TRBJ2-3,TGTGCCAGCAGCTTGACAGGGTGGCGGGCAGATACGCAGTATTTT,CASSLTGWRADTQYF
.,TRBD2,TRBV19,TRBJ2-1,TGTGCCAGTAGTACTCCGGGGGGTCAAAGCTCCTACAATGAGCAGTTCTTC,CASSTPGGQSSYNEQFF
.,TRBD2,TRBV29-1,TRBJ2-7,TGCAGCGTTCGGGCCCGGGGGGGCGAGCAGTACTTC,CSVRARGGEQYF
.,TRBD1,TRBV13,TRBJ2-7,TGTGCCAGTTCGGGGACAGTCGTCTACGAGCAGTACTTC,CASSGTVVYEQYF
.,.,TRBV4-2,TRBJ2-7,TGTGCCAGCAGCCAAGATTTGAGGGCGACCCGCTCCTACGAGCAGTACTTC,CASSQDLRATRSYEQYF
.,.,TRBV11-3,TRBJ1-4,TGTGCCAGCAGAGGTCGGTCTGGAGGACTCGATGAAAAACTGTTTTTT,CASRGRSGGLDEKLFF
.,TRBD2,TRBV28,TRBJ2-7,TGTGCCAGCAGGCTAGCGGGTTTGTACTACGAGCAGTACTTC,CASRLAGLYYEQYF
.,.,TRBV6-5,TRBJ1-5,TGTGCCAGCAGTTACCTAGGGGCCCCTGATCAGCCCCAGCATTTT,CASSYLGAPDQPQHF
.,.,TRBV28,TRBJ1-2,TGTGCCAGCAGGGCAAGCCATCAGGGCCGGCTGAGTGGCTACACCTTC,CASRASHQGRLSGYTF
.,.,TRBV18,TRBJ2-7,TGTGCCAGCTCACACATCGAGACTGAGAACTCCTACGAGCAGTACTTC,CASSHIETENSYEQYF
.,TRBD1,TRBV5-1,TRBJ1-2,TGCGCCAGCAGCTTAGGGGGACAGGGGTCCTATGGCTACACCTTC,CASSLGGQGSYGYTF
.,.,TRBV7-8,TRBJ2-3,TGTGCCAGCAGCTTAGCAGGACACAACACAGATACGCAGTATTTT,CASSLAGHNTDTQYF
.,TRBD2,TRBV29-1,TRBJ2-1,TGCAGCGTTGATATACTAGCGGGTTACAATGAGCAGTTCTTC,CSVDILAGYNEQFF
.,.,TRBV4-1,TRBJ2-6,TGCGCCAGCAGCCAACCATATCTAGAGGCTGGGGCCAACGTCCTGACTTTC,CASSQPYLEAGANVLTF
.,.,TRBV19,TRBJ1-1,TGTGCCGGGAGCCTGGCGGGGAACACTGAAGCTTTCTTT,CAGSLAGNTEAFF
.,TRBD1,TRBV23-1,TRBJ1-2,TGCGCCAGACACCATCGGGACAGGGGTAACTATGGCTACACCTTC,CARHHRDRGNYGYTF
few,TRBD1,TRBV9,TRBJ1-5,TGTGCCAGCAGCGCCGGACCTCAGGGGGCATTCGATCAGCCCCAGCATTTT,CASSAGPQGAFDQPQHF
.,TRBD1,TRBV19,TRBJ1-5,TGTGCCAGTAGTATTGACAGGGTGATGGGTCAGCCCCAGCATTTT,CASSIDRVMGQPQHF
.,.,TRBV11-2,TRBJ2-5,TGTGCCAGCCGGGCGGGACTTGACGACATGAGGGAGACCCAGTACTTC,CASRAGLDDMRETQYF
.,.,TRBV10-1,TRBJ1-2,TGCGCCAGCAGTGAGTCGACACATTATGGCTACACCTTC,CASSESTHYGYTF
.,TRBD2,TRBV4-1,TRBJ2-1,TGCGCCAGCAGCCAAAGAAGTGGGGGACTAGCGGGAGTTAAGTCCTACAATGAGCAGTTCTTC,CASSQRSGGLAGVKSYNEQFF
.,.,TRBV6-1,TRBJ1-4,TGTGCCAGCAGTGAAGGACAGCAAGCTTATGCAACTAATGAAAAACTGTTTTTT,CASSEGQQAYATNEKLFF
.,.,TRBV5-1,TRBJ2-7,TGCGCCAGCAGCTTGGCAGGGTCGTACGAGCAGTACTTC,CASSLAGSYEQYF
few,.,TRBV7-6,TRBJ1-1,TGTGCCAGCAGCACACAGGGATTGAACACTGAAGCTTTCTTT,CASSTQGLNTEAFF
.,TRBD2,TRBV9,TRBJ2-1,TGTGCCAGCAGCTCGACTAGCGGGAGCTACAATGAGCAGTTCTTC,CASSSTSGSYNEQFF
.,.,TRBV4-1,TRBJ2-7,TGCGCCAGCAGCCTTTATAGTGATGCCTACGAGCAGTACTTC,CASSLYSDAYEQYF
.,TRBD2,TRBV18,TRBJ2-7,TGTGCCAGCCGTACTAGCGGAGGAACCTACGAGCAGTACTTC,CASRTSGGTYEQYF
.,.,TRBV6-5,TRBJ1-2,TGTGCCAGCAGACTCAGGGAGGGCTATGGCTACACCTTC,CASRLREGYGYTF
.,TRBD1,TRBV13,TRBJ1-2,TGTGCCAGCAGCCCTACAGGGGGCAGGGGCTACACCTTC,CASSPTGGRGYTF
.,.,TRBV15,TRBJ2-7,TGTGCCACCAGCAACCAGAGGGAGGAGCAGTACTTC,CATSNQREEQYF
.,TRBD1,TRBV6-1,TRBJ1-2,TGTGCCATTCGATACAGGGGGCTGGACTATGGCTACACCTTC,CAIRYRGLDYGYTF
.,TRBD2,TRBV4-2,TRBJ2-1,TGTGCCAGCAGCCTCGGACTAGCGGGGGATACATGGTTCTTC,CASSLGLAGDTWFF
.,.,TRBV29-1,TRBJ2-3,TGCAGCGTTGAAGGTGGGCAGGCAGATACGCAGTATTTT,CSVEGGQADTQYF
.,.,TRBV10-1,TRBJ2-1,TGCGCCAGCAGTGTGGGGAGAACCAATGAGCAGTTCTTC,CASSVGRTNEQFF
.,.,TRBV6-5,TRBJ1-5,TGTGCCAGCAGGGAGGGGCAGAAACATCAGCCCCAGCATTTT,CASREGQKHQPQHF
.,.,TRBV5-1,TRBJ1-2,TGCGCCAGCAGCTCCTCGTCGGGGGGAGGCTATGGCTACACCTTC,CASSSSSGGGYGYTF
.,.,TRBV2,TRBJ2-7,TGTGCCAGCAGTGAAGGAGTTGGCGAGCAGTACTTC,CASSEGVGEQYF